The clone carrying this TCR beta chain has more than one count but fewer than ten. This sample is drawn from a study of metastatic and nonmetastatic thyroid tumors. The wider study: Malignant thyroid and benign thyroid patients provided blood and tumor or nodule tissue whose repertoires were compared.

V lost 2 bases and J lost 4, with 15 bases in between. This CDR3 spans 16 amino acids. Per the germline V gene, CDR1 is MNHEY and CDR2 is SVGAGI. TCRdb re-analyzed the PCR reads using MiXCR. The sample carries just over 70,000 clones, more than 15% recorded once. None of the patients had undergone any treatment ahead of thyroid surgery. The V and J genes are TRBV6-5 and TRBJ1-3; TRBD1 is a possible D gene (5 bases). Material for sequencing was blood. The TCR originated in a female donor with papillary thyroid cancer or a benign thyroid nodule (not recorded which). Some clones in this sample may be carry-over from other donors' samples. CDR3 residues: CASSYPQGAGGNTIYF. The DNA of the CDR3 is TGTGCCAGCAGTTACCCCCAAGGGGCCGGCGGAAACACCATATATTTT.